The 20 T cell receptor beta chains reported below all come from one sample, sequenced in a study of immune cell composition in non-small cell lung cancer. Sequencing used immunoSEQ multiplex PCR; TCRdb keeps in-frame clones, though not all of them. The sample gives over 1,500 clones, roughly four fifths of which show up once; 3.5% to 5.5% is in the top ten. Sequenced sample: lung tumor tissue. The receptor set was obtained from a human donor with non-small cell lung cancer.

This clone has only one observation. The rearrangement joins TRBV5-1 to TRBJ2-6; D call uncertain. There are 18 residues in the CDR3. Germline assignment: CDR1 SGHRS and CDR2 YFSETQ. Trimming took 0 bases from V and 0 from J, leaving 13 bases between them. CDR3 bases: TGCGCCAGCAGCTTGGCCGAGCGACTGGGCTCTGGGGCCAACGTCCTGACTTTC. Translating it yields CASSLAERLGSGANVLTF.

The CDR3 bases are TGTGCCAGCAGTTGGACAGGGAACACTGAAGCTTTCTTT. This encodes CASSWTGNTEAFF. The chain recombines TRBV28 with TRBJ1-1; 7 nucleotides align to TRBD1. This CDR3 comprises 13 residues. Germline CDR1 reads MDHEN; CDR2 reads SYDVKM. The junction had 0 bases not matched to a gene; V was cut back by 4 bases and J by 1 base.

DNA of the CDR3: TGTGCCAGCAGCCCCTGGACAGGTGGCGAGACCCAGTACTTC. It is translated as CASSPWTGGETQYF. This chain links TRBV7-2 with TRBJ2-5; 7 nucleotides agree with TRBD1. The trim removed 5 bases at V and 5 bases at J, leaving 8 bases unmatched. CDR3 length: 14 amino acids. Germline V lookup: CDR1 SGHTA, CDR2 FQGNSA. The full variable domain, completed using reference TRBV7-2 and TRBJ2-5, is GAGVSQSPSNKVTEKGKDVELRCDPISGHTALYWYRQSLGQGLEFLIYFQGNSAPDKSGLPSDRFSAERTGGSVSTLTIQRTQQEDSAVYLCASSPWTGGETQYFGPGTRLLVL.

The chain recombines TRBV6-1 with TRBJ2-5, with D possibly being TRBD2 (6 bases). CDR1 is MNHNS and CDR2 is SASEGT in the germline V gene. This CDR3 is built from 17 residues. V was clipped by 0 bases and J by 5 bases, with 19 bases between them. In DNA, the CDR3 is TGTGCCAGCAGTGAAGCCGGCGGAGGGGCGCCTGGGGAGACCCAGTACTTC. It encodes CASSEAGGGAPGETQYF.

The J gene is TRBJ1-3, the V gene TRBV7-2; possibly TRBD1 for D (6 bases). V was shortened by 1 base and J by 9 bases, with 19 bases between the two germline ends. This CDR3 has 16 amino acids. CDR1 and CDR2 (germline): SGHTA, FQGNSA. CDR3 in amino acids: CASSLDSFGGSRTIYF. The DNA for the CDR3 is TGTGCCAGCAGCTTAGATTCTTTTGGGGGCAGTCGCACCATATATTTT. The variable domain in full, with the rest retrieved from reference TRBV7-2 and TRBJ1-3, is GAGVSQSPSNKVTEKGKDVELRCDPISGHTALYWYRQSLGQGLEFLIYFQGNSAPDKSGLPSDRFSAERTGGSVSTLTIQRTQQEDSAVYLCASSLDSFGGSRTIYFGEGSWLTVV.

The sample holds one count of this clone. The rearrangement joins TRBV5-8 to TRBJ2-2, with D perhaps matching TRBD1 (5 bases). The V end lost 5 bases, the J end lost 3 bases, and 11 bases lay between the germline ends. The CDR3 loop spans 14 amino acids. The V gene's germline CDR1 is SGHTS and CDR2 YDEGEE. CDR3 amino acids: CASSGQGYTGELFF. CDR3 nucleotides: TGTGCCAGCAGTGGGCAGGGCTACACCGGGGAGCTGTTTTTT.

The table lists this clone with a count of one. This sequence joins TRBV30 and TRBJ2-5, with TRBD2 matching 8 bases. Trimming cost V 1 base and J 4 bases; bases outside gene matches: 5. CDR1 is GTSNPN, CDR2 SVGIG, per germline (reference sequence). The CDR3 runs 14 residues. The CDR3 DNA sequence: TGTGCCTGGAGTGCGTCGGCGGGAGGAGAGACCCAGTACTTC. It codes for CAWSASAGGETQYF.

The V gene is TRBV7-9, the J gene TRBJ2-1; D call uncertain. The CDR3 is 12 residues long. V gave up 4 bases and J gave up 5 bases, with 6 bases separating them. CDR1 is SEHNR, CDR2 FQNEAQ, per germline (reference sequence). The CDR3 nucleotides are TGTGCCAGCAGCTCTTCCCACAATGAGCAGTTCTTC. This codes for CASSSSHNEQFF.

V and J are TRBV27 and TRBJ2-3; possible D gene TRBD1, 5 bases. The V gene lost 3 bases and the J gene lost 4 bases, with 11 bases spanning the gap. This CDR3 spans 14 amino acids. Germline loops: CDR1 MNHEY, CDR2 SMNVEV (reference sequence). Here the CDR3 reads CASSFRTTPDTQYF. The CDR3 DNA follows: TGTGCCAGCAGTTTTCGGACAACCCCAGATACGCAGTATTTT.

The chain links TRBV5-1 to TRBJ2-7; D is unresolved. The CDR3 spans 14 residues. Germline V CDR1 and CDR2: SGHRS, YFSETQ. V was cut by 0 bases and J by 1 base, with 8 bases left in between. CDR3 coding DNA: TGCGCCAGCAGCTTGGCGACTGATTCCTACGAGCAGTACTTC. This codes for CASSLATDSYEQYF.

V is TRBV10-2 and J is TRBJ2-5, with TRBD2 identical over 13 bases. Germline-derived CDR1 and CDR2 are WSHSY and SAAADI. Unmatched junction bases numbered 4, after V lost 5 bases and J lost 4 bases. The CDR3 covers 15 residues. The CDR3 DNA sequence: TGCGCCAGCAGTCAAGGACTAGCGGGAGTAGAGACCCAGTACTTC. Translation gives CASSQGLAGVETQYF.

The chain links TRBV7-2 to TRBJ2-7; the D is unclear. V dropped 5 bases and J dropped 4 bases, with 18 bases sitting between them. CDR1 and CDR2 (germline): SGHTA, FQGNSA. The CDR3 is made up of 15 amino acids. The CDR3, as DNA: TGTGCCAGCAGCCCGCATTTTAGTCGTCATTACGAGCAGTACTTC. Translating it yields CASSPHFSRHYEQYF.

This clone was counted once. This chain links TRBV19 with TRBJ1-5; D gene unclear. Trimming removed 8 bases from V and 1 base from J, with 15 bases in between. The CDR3 length is 15 residues. Germline assignment: CDR1 LNHDA and CDR2 SQIVND (reference sequence). The CDR3: CASEDQAWSNQPQHF. As DNA, the CDR3 is TGTGCCAGTGAAGATCAGGCATGGAGCAATCAGCCCCAGCATTTT.

The rearrangement joins TRBV7-9 to TRBJ2-7, with 7 positions matching TRBD2. The junction had 11 bases not matched to a gene; V was cut back by 3 bases and J by 6 bases. Germline lookup yields CDR1 SEHNR and CDR2 FQNEAQ (reference sequence). The CDR3 is 15 amino acids. CDR3 protein: CASSFSTSSRFEQYF. Written as DNA, the CDR3 is TGTGCCAGCAGCTTCTCGACTAGCTCGCGATTCGAGCAGTACTTC.

This clone was recorded a few times. V is TRBV7-2 and J is TRBJ2-1; 12 bases agree with TRBD2. Germline trimming cut 7 bases from V and 8 bases from J; bases unmatched to any gene: 6. The CDR3 contains 14 residues. Germline-derived CDR1 and CDR2 are SGHTA and FQGNSA. CDR3 protein: CASTRRLAGDEQFF. DNA of the CDR3: TGTGCCAGCACCCGGAGACTAGCGGGAGATGAGCAGTTCTTC.

This chain joins TRBV19 and TRBJ1-5; D is possibly TRBD1 (5 bases). CDR3 length: 17 residues. CDR1 is LNHDA, CDR2 SQIVND, per germline (reference sequence). V was shortened by 7 bases and J by 0 bases, with 19 bases between the two germline ends. The CDR3 is CASKSLIRGDSNQPQHF. The CDR3 coding sequence is TGTGCCAGTAAATCTCTAATACGGGGGGATAGCAATCAGCCCCAGCATTTT.

This clone was seen only a few times. V and J are TRBV4-3 and TRBJ1-4; D may be TRBD1 (6 bases). This CDR3 region has 16 residues. The germline CDR1 and CDR2 sequences are LGHNA and YSLEER. V lost 0 bases to trimming and J lost 6 bases, with 14 bases between them. CDR3 sequence: CASSQEQGQSHEKLFF. The CDR3 DNA reads TGCGCCAGCAGCCAAGAACAGGGACAATCCCATGAAAAACTGTTTTTT.

The genes are TRBV4-3 and TRBJ1-3, with D possibly being TRBD1 (5 bases). V lost 0 bases and J lost 8, with 20 bases in between. The CDR3 runs to 17 residues. Per germline, CDR1 LGHNA and CDR2 YSLEER. The CDR3 region is CASSQERPGLIPDTIYF. In DNA form, the CDR3 reads TGCGCCAGCAGCCAAGAGCGCCCAGGGCTTATTCCGGACACCATATATTTT.

The chain links TRBV5-8 to TRBJ2-5; 8 bases fit TRBD1. From germline, CDR1 is SGHTS and CDR2 YDEGEE. V shed 4 bases and J 5 bases; nucleotides not matched to a gene: 7. The CDR3 consists of 14 residues. The CDR3 spells CASSPRTGYETQYF. The CDR3 region has the DNA TGTGCCAGCAGCCCGCGGACAGGGTACGAGACCCAGTACTTC.

The rearrangement links TRBV1 to TRBJ2-7; the table's D call, TRBD1, has no DNA check behind it. TRBV1 is a pseudogene locus. This CDR3 has 16 amino acids. CDR3 DNA: TGCACCAGCAGGATAGAAACGACAGGGTACCCCTACGAGCAGTACTTC. Protein product: CTSRIETTGYPYEQYF.